Sequencing of this T cell receptor (beta chain) was carried out in a study of T cell responses to AZD1222 COVID-19 vaccine (dated by TCRdb to the early 2020s). With regard to the full study: AZD1222 recipients with second doses at about 4 weeks or about 12 weeks were pooled, because spike-specific TCR depth and breadth did not differ between schedules. TCR sequencing was performed for roughly 250 trial participants, of whom about 200 were given two doses of AZD1222 and around 25 were given two doses of MenACWY control vaccine. Enrollment into the trials was organized by age into subgroups of 18-55, 56-69 and 70-plus years, and those subgroups contained approximately 160, 26 and 62 TCR-sequenced participants, respectively. Overall study results and their limits: The vaccine-associated CD4 TCRs covered the entire spike protein, and the dominant responses fell in regions 160-218 and 743-854. Spike-specific TCR breadth and depth rose significantly after two AZD1222 doses compared with day 0 and with MenACWY recipients. Participants were mostly white British, with more females than males. The authors suggested clonal diversity may have been underestimated. Nearly half of unique spike-specific TCRs reportedly recognized epitopes outside regions mutated in the B.1.351 and B.1.1.7 variants. Conclusions about previously exposed vaccinees were limited because only a handful of AZD1222 recipients were SARS-CoV-2 seropositive at baseline. In the small 56-69-year group, the increase in depth fell short of significance, most likely because of low power. Because no day 14 peak-response samples were available, the repertoires could be characterized only after the peak T cell response.

Remarks on this clone: The antigen it binds to is not known. Per-nucleotide qualities are absent, and no much larger clonotype sits a single base away.

The sample's time point label, in plain terms: baseline before first vaccination. The vaccinee samples were drawn from two UK trials, COV001 and COV002, one of which was a single-blind randomized controlled phase 2/3 trial testing AZD1222 (ChAdOx1 nCoV-19) in healthy adults. For TCRbeta chain sequencing, PBMC samples were collected from trial participants at day 0 and at day 28 after the second dose. The CDR3 regions of human TCRbeta chains were subjected to immunosequencing. The paper's processing steps were these. Repertoire TCRs were checked for matches against a reference library of SARS-CoV-2-specific TCRs that had been generated using the MIRA antigen-specificity platform. Breadth meant the fraction of unique TCRs that were SARS-CoV-2-associated, whereas depth meant the fraction of total T cells that were SARS-CoV-2-associated. Using the MIRA data, every spike-specific TCR was mapped to the spike region that the TCR reacted to and assigned to either a CD4 or a CD8 class. Log10-transformed breadth and depth values were compared by one-way ANOVA with Sidak's multiple comparisons tests. TCRdb carries this immuneACCESS record with in-frame sequences only. Its versions omit some clonotypes, under half of them owing to an unresolved V gene in the studies checked, with the rest unexplained. The DNA was the basis for D and trimming; V, J and clone size are from that table. In this sample the table shows about 120,000 clones, roughly 86% of which occur a single time. The ten largest clones take up 10% of the sample.

V was cut back by 0 bases and J by 0 bases, leaving a gap of 4 bases between them. Its CDR3 holds 14 amino acids, cysteine through phenylalanine. Left in the record is the CDR3 DNA by itself, 42 bases read in frame from the first base. The germline V gene provides CDR1 SGHRS and CDR2 YFSETQ. The specimen comprised peripheral blood, sampled on day 0 of AZD1222 vaccination. The rearranged chain carries TRBV5-1 and TRBJ2-1; a confident D gene designation cannot be given. The receptor comes from an adult in good health. The CDR3 protein sequence reads: CASSLDSSYNEQFF. The nucleotide sequence reads as follows: TGCGCCAGCAGCTTGGACAGCTCCTACAATGAGCAGTTCTTC.